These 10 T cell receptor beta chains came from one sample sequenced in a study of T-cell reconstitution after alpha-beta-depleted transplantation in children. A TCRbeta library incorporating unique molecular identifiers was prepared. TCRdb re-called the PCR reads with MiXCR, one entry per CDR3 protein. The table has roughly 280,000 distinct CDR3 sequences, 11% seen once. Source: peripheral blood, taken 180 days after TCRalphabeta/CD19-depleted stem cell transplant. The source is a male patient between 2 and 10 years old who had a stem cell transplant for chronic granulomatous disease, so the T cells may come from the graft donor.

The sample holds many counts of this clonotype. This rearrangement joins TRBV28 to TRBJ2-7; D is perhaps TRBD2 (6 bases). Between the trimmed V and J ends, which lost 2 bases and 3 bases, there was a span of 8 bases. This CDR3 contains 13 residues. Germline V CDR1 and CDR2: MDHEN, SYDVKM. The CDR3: CASSLRGLYEQYF. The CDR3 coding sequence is TGTGCCAGCAGTTTAAGGGGACTCTACGAGCAGTACTTC.

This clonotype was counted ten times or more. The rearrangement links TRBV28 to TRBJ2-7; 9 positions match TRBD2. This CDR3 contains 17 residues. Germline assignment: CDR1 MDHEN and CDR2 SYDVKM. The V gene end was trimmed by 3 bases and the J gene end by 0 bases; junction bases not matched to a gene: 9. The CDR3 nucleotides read TGTGCCAGCAGTTTTACTAGCGGGCCCGAGAGCTCCTACGAGCAGTACTTC. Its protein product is CASSFTSGPESSYEQYF.

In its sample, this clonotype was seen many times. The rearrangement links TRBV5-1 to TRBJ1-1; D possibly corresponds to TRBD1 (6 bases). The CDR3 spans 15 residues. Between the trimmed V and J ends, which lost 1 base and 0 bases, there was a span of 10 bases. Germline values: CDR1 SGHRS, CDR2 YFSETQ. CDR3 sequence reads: CASSLPDRLNTEAFF. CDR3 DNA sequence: TGCGCCAGCAGCTTGCCCGACAGGCTGAACACTGAAGCTTTCTTT. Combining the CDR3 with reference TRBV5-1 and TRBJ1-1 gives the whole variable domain KAGVTQTPRYLIKTRGQQVTLSCSPISGHRSVSWYQQTPGQGLQFLFEYFSETQRNKGNFPGRFSGRQFSNSRSEMNVSTLELGDSALYLCASSLPDRLNTEAFFGQGTRLTVV.

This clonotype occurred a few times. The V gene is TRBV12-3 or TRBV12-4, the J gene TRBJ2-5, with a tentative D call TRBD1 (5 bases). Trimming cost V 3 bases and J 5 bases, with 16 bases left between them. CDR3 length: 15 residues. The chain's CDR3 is CASSFMGRIYETQYF. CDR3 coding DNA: TGTGCCAGCAGTTTTATGGGGCGAATATATGAGACCCAGTACTTC.

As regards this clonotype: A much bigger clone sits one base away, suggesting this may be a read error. CDR3 coding DNA: TGTGCCAGCAGCATCCAGGGGGGGGGAGTGGACAATGAGCAGTTCTTC. This codes for CASSIQGGGVDNEQFF. The chain links TRBV7-2 to TRBJ2-1; D is tentatively TRBD1 or TRBD2 (7 bases each). This CDR3 has 16 amino acids. V gave up 5 bases and J gave up 5 bases, with 19 bases separating them. CDR1 and CDR2 from the germline V gene are SGHTA and FQGNSA.

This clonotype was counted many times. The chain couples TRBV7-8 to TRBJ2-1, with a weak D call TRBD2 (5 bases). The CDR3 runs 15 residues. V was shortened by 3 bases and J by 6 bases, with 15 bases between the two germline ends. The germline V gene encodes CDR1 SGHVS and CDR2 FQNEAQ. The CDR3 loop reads CASSFRGFLGNEQFF. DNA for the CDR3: TGTGCCAGCAGCTTTCGAGGGTTTTTGGGCAATGAGCAGTTCTTC.

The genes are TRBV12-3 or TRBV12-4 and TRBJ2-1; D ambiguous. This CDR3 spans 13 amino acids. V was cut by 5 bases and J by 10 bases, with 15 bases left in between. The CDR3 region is CASSGALSREQFF. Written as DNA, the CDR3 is TGTGCCAGCAGTGGTGCCCTTAGTCGGGAGCAGTTCTTC.

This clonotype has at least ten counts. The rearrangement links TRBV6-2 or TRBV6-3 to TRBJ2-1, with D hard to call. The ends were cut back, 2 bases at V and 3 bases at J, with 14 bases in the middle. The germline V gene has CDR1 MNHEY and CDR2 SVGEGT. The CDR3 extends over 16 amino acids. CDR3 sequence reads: CASSYLFAVNYNEQFF. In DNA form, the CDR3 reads TGTGCCAGCAGTTACCTTTTCGCGGTAAACTACAATGAGCAGTTCTTC.

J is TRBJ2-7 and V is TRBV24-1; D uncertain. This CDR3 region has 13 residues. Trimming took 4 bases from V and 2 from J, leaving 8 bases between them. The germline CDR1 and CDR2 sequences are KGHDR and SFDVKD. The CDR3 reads CATSDGGTYEQYF. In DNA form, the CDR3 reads TGTGCCACCAGTGACGGCGGTACCTACGAGCAGTACTTC.

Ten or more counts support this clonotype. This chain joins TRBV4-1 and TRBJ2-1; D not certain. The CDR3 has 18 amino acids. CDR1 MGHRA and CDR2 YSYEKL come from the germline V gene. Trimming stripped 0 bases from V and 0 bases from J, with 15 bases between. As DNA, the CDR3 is TGCGCCAGCAGCCAAGAACCCCATACGGTAACCTCCTACAATGAGCAGTTCTTC. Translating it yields CASSQEPHTVTSYNEQFF.